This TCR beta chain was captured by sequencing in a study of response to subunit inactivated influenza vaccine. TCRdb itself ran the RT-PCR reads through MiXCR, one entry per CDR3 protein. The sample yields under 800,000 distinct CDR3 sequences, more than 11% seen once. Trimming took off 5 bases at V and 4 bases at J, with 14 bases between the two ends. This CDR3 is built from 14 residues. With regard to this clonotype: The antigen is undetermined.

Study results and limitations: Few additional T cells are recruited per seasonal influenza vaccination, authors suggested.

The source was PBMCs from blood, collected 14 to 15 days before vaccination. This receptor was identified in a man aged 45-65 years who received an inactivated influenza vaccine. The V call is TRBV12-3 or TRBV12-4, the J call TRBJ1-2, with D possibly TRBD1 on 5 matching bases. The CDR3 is CASSTNQGAYGYTF. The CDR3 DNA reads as TGTGCCAGCAGTACAAACCAGGGAGCCTATGGCTACACCTTC.